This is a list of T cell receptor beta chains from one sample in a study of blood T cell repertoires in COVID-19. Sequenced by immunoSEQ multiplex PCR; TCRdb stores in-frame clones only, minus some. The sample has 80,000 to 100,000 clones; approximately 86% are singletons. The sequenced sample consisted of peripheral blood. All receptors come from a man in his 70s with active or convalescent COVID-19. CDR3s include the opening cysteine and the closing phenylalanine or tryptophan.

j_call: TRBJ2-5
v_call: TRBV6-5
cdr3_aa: CASSYSRTGDGTQYF

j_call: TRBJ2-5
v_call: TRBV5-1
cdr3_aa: CASSPWGSGGEETQYF

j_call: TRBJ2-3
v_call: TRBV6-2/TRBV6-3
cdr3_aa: CASSRRGAGTDTQYF

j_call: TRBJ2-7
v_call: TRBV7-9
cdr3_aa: CASSLAPGQGYEQYF

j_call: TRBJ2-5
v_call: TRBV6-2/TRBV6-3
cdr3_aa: CASSYFRGSQETQYF

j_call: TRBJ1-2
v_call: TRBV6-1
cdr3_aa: CASSDRGGSYGYTF

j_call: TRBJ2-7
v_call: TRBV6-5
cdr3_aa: CASSYYLQGYEQYF

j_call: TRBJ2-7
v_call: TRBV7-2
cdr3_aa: CASSLNRGRAHEQYF

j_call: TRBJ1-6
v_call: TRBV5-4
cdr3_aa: CASSLDGSSYNSPLHF

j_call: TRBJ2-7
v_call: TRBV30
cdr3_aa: CASYPQGAYEQYF

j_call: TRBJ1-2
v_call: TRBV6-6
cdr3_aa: CASSPGTNYGYTF

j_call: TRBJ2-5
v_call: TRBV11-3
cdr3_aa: CASSPAGGQETQYF

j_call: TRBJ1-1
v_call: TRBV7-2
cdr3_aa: CASSSQGVLVTEAFF

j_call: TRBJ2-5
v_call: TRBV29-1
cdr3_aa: CSANRGQETQYF

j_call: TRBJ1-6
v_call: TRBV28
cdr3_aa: CASSGQVGLWYNSPLHF

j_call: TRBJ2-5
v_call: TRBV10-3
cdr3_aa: CAISGGRETQYF

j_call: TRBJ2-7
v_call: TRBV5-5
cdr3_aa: CASSRGRGVPYEQYF

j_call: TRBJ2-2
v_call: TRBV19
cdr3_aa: CASSVDRVNTGELFF

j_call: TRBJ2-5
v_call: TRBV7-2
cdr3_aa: CASSPYGGQETQYF

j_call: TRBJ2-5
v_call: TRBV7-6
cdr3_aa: CASSLPFTGRGYQETQYF

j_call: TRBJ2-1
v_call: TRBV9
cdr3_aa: CASSVKTSSYNEQFF

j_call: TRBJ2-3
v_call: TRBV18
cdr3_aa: CASSPQGPRGGTDTQYF

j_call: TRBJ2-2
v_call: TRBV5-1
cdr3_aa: CASSGTSGGSNTGELFF

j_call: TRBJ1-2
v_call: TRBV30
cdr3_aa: CAWSRDRPYGYTF

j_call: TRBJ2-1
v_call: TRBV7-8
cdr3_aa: CASSQGTGSDNEQFF

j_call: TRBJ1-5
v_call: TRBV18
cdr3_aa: CASSRQGKDQPQHF

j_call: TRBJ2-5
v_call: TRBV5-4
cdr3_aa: CASSVQGRETQYF

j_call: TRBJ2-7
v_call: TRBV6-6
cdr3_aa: CASSGHRETGEQYF

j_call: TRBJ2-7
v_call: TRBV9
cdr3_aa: CASSVGQMYEQYF

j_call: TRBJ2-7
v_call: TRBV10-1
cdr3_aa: CASSEGSGTIYF

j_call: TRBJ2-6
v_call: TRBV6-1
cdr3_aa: CASSDTGIAGANVLTF

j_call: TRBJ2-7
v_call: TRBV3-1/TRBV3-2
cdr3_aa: CASSQTGTSGVNEQYF

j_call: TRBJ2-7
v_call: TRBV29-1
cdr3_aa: CSVKGASYEQYF

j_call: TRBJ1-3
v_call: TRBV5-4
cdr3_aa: CASSTGTGNSGNTIYF

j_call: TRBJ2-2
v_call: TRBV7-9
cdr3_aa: CASSVRQGPGELFF

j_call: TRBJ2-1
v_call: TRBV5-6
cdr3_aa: CASSLTRNEQFF

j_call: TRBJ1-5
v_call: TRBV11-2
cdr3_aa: CASSLGRGLVQPQHF

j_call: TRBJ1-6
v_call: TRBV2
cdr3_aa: CASRRDSPLHF

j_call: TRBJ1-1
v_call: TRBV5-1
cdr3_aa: CASSQDSYTEAFF

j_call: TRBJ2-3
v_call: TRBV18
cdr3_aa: CASSPDAAGGGDTQYF

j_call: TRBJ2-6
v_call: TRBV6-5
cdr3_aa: CASSHGGTGANVLTF

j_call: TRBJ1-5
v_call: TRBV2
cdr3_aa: CASVRDGGNQPQHF

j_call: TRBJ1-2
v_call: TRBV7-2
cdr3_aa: CASSLWTDLYGYTF

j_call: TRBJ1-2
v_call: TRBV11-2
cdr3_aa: CASQGQDYYGYTF

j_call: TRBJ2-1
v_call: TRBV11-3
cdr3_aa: CASSSGGASYNEQFF

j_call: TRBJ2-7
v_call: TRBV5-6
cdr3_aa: CASSLGDYYEQYF

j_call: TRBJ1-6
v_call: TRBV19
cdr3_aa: CASSLRGNSPLHF

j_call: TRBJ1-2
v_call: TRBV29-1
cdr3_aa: CSVGVAPANYGYTF

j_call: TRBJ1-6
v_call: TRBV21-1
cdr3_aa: CASIYAGGRYYNSPLHF

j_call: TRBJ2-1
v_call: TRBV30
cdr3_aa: CAWSPGQGQQFF